This T cell receptor beta chain derives from a study of PD-L1 blockade in urothelial cancer (dated by TCRdb to the late 2010s). Broadly, across the study: Every patient began therapy in about 2014 and was given atezolizumab 1,200 mg intravenously every 3 weeks. About nine tenths of the roughly 30 patients were males with bladder-origin urothelial cancer, and about 65% of the roughly 30 reported a prior smoking history. An ECOG performance status of 0 or 1 was recorded for the patients, and 0 to 3 prior chemotherapy regimens had been received by the patients. Blood samples were analyzed at two time points: 3 weeks after treatment start (second dose) and 6 weeks after treatment start. A median of about 150,000 T cells and approximately 86,000 unique TCRs was obtained from blood samples, and a median clonality of 0.080 was observed. The study was an exploratory multi-omic analysis of somatic, immune and clinical correlates of response to PD-L1 blockade with atezolizumab in urothelial cancer. Pretreatment tumor samples, along with matched peripheral blood collected serially before and after atezolizumab treatment, underwent TCR sequencing. Progression-free survival longer than 6 months counted as durable clinical benefit, and TCR features were additionally tested against both progression-free and overall survival. Whole exome sequencing and RNA sequencing of pretreatment tumors were performed alongside TCR sequencing in the same patients. Durable clinical benefit was achieved by nine patients but not by the remaining 20. Pretreatment blood TCR-seq was available for 30 or so patients, at least one posttreatment blood collection was obtained for some 24 patients, and tumor TCR-seq was available for some 24 patients.

Remarks on this clone: Its antigen target is currently unknown. No base quality values were provided; no much bigger clone lies one nucleotide off.

Synthetic TCR analog templates were spiked into each PCR to estimate absolute template abundance from read counts. TCRbeta CDR3 regions were amplified from genomic DNA with bias-controlled V and J gene primers using the immunoSEQ assay. Sequencing of rearranged TCRbeta segments was done at approximately 20X coverage. The published analysis was carried out like this. Clustering was used to correct sequencing errors, and CDR3s were annotated against IMGT to assign V, D and J genes. Out-of-frame and stop-codon sequences were excluded, and only productive TCRbeta rearrangements were used in downstream analyses. Clonality was calculated as one minus the Shannon entropy normalized by the log of the number of unique productive sequences. Clones differing between time points or between blood and tumor were identified by Fisher's exact test with Benjamini-Hochberg correction at adjusted p below 0.01. TCRdb mirrors the immuneACCESS table, restricted to in-frame sequences. Some clones are absent from its copies; in checked studies, under half trace to an unresolved V gene, and the reason for the others is unknown. That table furnishes V, J and clone size, whereas the DNA furnished D and trimming. The sample contains 90,000 to 100,000 clones, roughly 90% of them found a single time. The ten largest clones capture under 2% of the sample.

The germline V gene specifies SGHRS as CDR1 and YFSETQ as CDR2. The CDR3 sequence holds 15 residues, the cysteine and phenylalanine included. Only the CDR3 portion is preserved as DNA: 45 bases, with reading frame beginning at the first base. V gives up 4 bases and J gives up 7 bases, and the segment between their germline ends measures 20 bases. The time point label here, explained by the study, means: pretreatment peripheral blood. A total of under 35 patients with locally advanced or metastatic urothelial carcinoma, treated at Memorial Sloan Kettering on a trial protocol, made up the cohort. Peripheral blood mononuclear cells were collected pretreatment and during treatment, with between 1 and 8 total time points obtained per patient. The Qiagen DNeasy Blood extraction kit was used to purify genomic DNA from total PBMCs and tumor samples. PBMCs were collected pretreatment and during treatment, and were isolated and stored as previously described.

General findings and caveats noted by the study authors: A pretreatment peripheral blood TCR clonality below the median was linked to improved progression-free and overall survival. Patients with durable benefit showed greater expansion of tumor-associated TCR clones in peripheral blood 3 weeks after starting treatment (n = 22, p = 0.022). Because of the small sample size (n ≈ 31) and the many exploratory analyses performed, the results are intended to be regarded as hypothesis-generating.

This specimen consisted of PBMCs, obtained around atezolizumab (anti-PD-L1) treatment. The TCR was taken from a man aged 55-75 years with urothelial cancer. The rearrangement combines TRBV5-1 with TRBJ2-5; TRBD1 is possibly the D segment (8 matching bases). The DNA is as follows: TGCGCCAGCAGCCAACCCGAGACAGGGGAGGGGACCCAGTACTTC. This codes for CASSQPETGEGTQYF.